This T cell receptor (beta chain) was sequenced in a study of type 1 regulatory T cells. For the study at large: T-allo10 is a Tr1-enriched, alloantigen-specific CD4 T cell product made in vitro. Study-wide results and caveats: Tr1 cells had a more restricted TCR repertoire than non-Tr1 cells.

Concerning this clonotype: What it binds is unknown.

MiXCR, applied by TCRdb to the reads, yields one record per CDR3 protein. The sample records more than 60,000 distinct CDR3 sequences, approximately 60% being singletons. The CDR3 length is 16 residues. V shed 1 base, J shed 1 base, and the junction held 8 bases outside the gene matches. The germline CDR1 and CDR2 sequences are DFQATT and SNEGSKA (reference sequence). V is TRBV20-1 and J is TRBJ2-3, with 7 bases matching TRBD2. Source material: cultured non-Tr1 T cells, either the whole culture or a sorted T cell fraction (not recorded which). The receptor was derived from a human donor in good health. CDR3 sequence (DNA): TGCAGTGCTAGAGGTCTTAGGGGAGGGCGCACAGATACGCAGTATTTT. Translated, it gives CSARGLRGGRTDTQYF.